This record covers a single T cell receptor (beta chain). The antigen it recognizes is unknown. Base-call qualities are not available, and no considerably larger clone is one nucleotide away. The cohort comprised under 700 healthy bone marrow donors. Cohort members were all nominally healthy when sampled, although unrecorded immune exposures were likely present. The donor tested CMV seronegative and was one of the 352 seronegative cohort members. Every donor gave a peripheral blood sample, and the peripheral blood mononuclear cells from that sample were used for TCR beta sequencing. Genomic DNA extraction from the blood cell samples was performed with the Qiagen DNeasy Blood Extraction Kit. This record belongs to a study of cytomegalovirus exposure and HLA in healthy donors (TCRdb year 2017). Study-level background: In an earlier analysis of 587 of the donors, 250 to 300 Gb of sequence data and 117 million unique TCR beta sequences from about 190 million T cells were reported. An early release that covered roughly 600 HLA-typed donors contained around 300 gigabases of sequencing data and tens of millions of unique TCR sequences. Of the 398 genotyped donors, around 81% fell in the genetic ancestry cluster associated with self-reported Caucasian donors. The study aimed to test whether signatures of past pathogen exposure could be identified by cataloging public T cell receptors. The T cell repertoires of 700 or so subjects were profiled by immunosequencing and related to cytomegalovirus serostatus. A separate validation cohort of some 130 different subjects was used in addition to the roughly 670-subject first cohort. To predict cytomegalovirus infection status, the study brought together high-throughput TCR immunosequencing, statistical association of individual TCRs with disease status, and machine learning. To study patterns of TCR occurrence, a later analysis re-analyzed previously published TCR beta repertoires from 550 to 800 donors and added high-resolution HLA genotyping. Rather than using new phenotypic data, the later analysis identified candidate immune exposures from TCR beta sequences and from how often those sequences occurred across donors. An earlier analysis of about 600 of the donors used high-throughput TCR beta sequencing to judge whether each TCR beta V gene segment behaved as functional or pseudogenic. Donor age, sex, ethnicity and CMV serostatus were compiled alongside the repertoire data. A later genetic analysis used genome-wide SNP genotypes for about 60% of the 666 donors, treating that subset as a discovery cohort. All discovery cohort repertoires had been generated using a single sequencing platform. Class I and class II HLA loci were covered by the typing at four-digit resolution. Typing coverage varied by locus: about 620-630 donors for A, B, C, DRB1 and DQB1; about 520 for DQA1; over 600 for DPA1; approximately 490 for DPB1. About five DR-DQ haplotypes were treated as single units for association and clustering because of strong linkage in the cohort. Across 398 genotyped donors of the cohort, an average of roughly 250,000 unique TCR beta nucleotide sequences per donor were sequenced, and roughly a sixth of those sequences were non-productive. Here is what the overall study found, with its caveats: The earlier analysis of fewer than 750 of the donors excluded 15 to 20 rarely observed V segments, including chromosome 9 orphons, because counts were too low. In this cohort, only TCR beta chains were sequenced, and detectable features were limited by the absence of alpha or paired-chain data. In an earlier analysis of over 550 of the donors, most TCR beta V segments were observed in productive rearrangements about 87% or about 30% of the time, broadly matching IMGT annotations. Linkage disequilibrium might explain the correlated functional status among segregating V segments, but an unknown experimental factor could not be ruled out. The classifier was reported to diagnose cytomegalovirus status with high specificity and sensitivity in both the original cohort and the validation cohort. Some IMGT-functional V segments, including TRBV6-2 and TRBV6-3, could not be told apart with the 87-base-pair reads, so those segments were excluded. According to a later genetic analysis, donors in an Asian-associated ancestry cluster had fewer N-insertions in productive TCRs than the approximately 700-donor mean. In a later analysis, HLA-associated TCR beta chains showed more clonal expansion and lower generation probabilities than non-associated chains that were equally common. A few of the identified cytomegalovirus-associated TCR beta chains were confirmed in vitro to be specific for cytomegalovirus antigens. Because some donors lacked HLA typing at each locus, the association tests relied only on the typed subset. Several of the top co-occurrence clusters appeared to be linked to parvovirus B19, influenza, CMV and Epstein-Barr virus, according to a later analysis. When HLA alleles, especially DR and DQ, strongly co-occurred, attributing TCR associations to individual alleles was difficult. In a later analysis, some 17,000 TCR beta sequences were associated with specific HLA alleles at a false discovery rate of 0.05. A further reported finding was that TCR beta sequences accurately predicted the HLA-A and HLA-B alleles for most subjects in the first cohort. The study listed 164 TCR beta chains as associated with cytomegalovirus. An association between a missense DCLRE1C variant and V-gene and J-gene trimming of TCR beta chains was found in a later genetic analysis and replicated in an independent cohort. According to the authors, the approach could potentially be generalized to other disease states and immunological phenotypes. In a later analysis, most CMV-associated TCR beta chains were found to appear HLA-restricted, with HLA associations seemingly driven largely by CMV exposure. The sequencing pipeline was judged likely to have produced a cluster of highly shared sequence variants as a technical artifact. CMV serostatus was the only immune exposure information available for the cohort. While some public TCRs were present in many individuals, most TCR sequences turned up only very rarely across donors. The presence/absence analyses assumed that sequencing depth was roughly uniform across donors, and that assumption may not be true. According to a later analysis, TCR association rates differed among HLA loci, with DRB1 alleles showing the most associated TCRs and HLA-C alleles showing the fewest.

Libraries came from the immunoSEQ multiplex PCR assay. For the multiplex PCR, a mixture combining 60 forward primers for TCR Vbeta segments and 13 reverse primers for TCR Jbeta segments was used. A multiplex PCR assay on genomic DNA amplified the CDR3 region of rearranged TCR beta genes. The amplified TCR beta libraries were sequenced on the Illumina HiSeq System as 87-base-pair reads. Per the source publication's procedure: A later analysis counted 75 million to 100 million unique TCR beta chains across the 550 to 700 repertoires, and some 11 million of these chains were shared by at least two donors. A nearest-neighbor algorithm error-corrected the raw reads and collapsed the reads into unique sequences, merging closely related sequences to remove PCR and sequencing errors. V, D and J gene segments were assigned by aligning CDR3 sequences to IMGT reference sequences. For a sequence to be retained, at least a six-nucleotide match to both a V gene segment and a J gene segment was required. Rearrangements were classified as productive when the CDR3 lacked stop codons and remained in frame with V and J, and all other rearrangements were classified as non-productive. Following IMGT convention, CDR3 was defined as the stretch from the second conserved V-encoded cysteine up to the conserved J-encoded phenylalanine. In an earlier analysis of 550 to 650 of the donors, sequences lacking an unambiguous match to a single V gene segment were excluded. An earlier analysis of 450 to 650 of the donors called V segments functional above 56.7% productive rearrangements and segregating when the between-donor standard deviation exceeded 5%. To diagnose cytomegalovirus status from the catalog of TCR beta chain sequences, a statistical classification framework was built. In a later analysis, TCR nucleotide sequences were compared against IMGT/GENE-DB human TR gene sequences so that V and J genes could be assigned. A later analysis assigned CDR3 sequences and most-parsimonious VDJ recombination scenarios with the TCRdist pipeline. In a later analysis, each TCR beta chain was defined by its CDR3 amino acid sequence together with its V-gene family, and reads lacking a unique V-gene family were excluded. In a later analysis, fewer than 600 highly shared, low-generation-probability nucleotide sequences were removed to address suspected cross-contamination and a sequencing artifact. For each public chain, a later analysis derived a clonal expansion index from normalized ranks of inferred template counts within each repertoire. Generation probabilities in a later analysis came from a VDJ recombination model fitted to out-of-frame rearrangements, and those results were checked against IGoR. A later analysis scored TCR-TCR, TCR-HLA and TCR-CMV co-occurrence with hypergeometric tests, applying a repertoire-size bias correction to TCR pairs. To estimate false discovery rates, a later analysis permuted the HLA or CMV assignments 20 times. In a later analysis, co-occurring TCRs were grouped using DBSCAN, and TCRdist sequence similarity was added for clustering within HLA-allele-positive subsets. Co-occurrence clustering excluded repertoires with fewer than 30,000 or more than 120,000 public chains, plus five with anomalous nucleotide sharing. TCRdb took this table from immuneACCESS and kept in-frame rearrangements with V and J called. Such tables lack part of the clones; where checked against another copy, unresolved V genes explain under half of the gap, and the rest is unexplained. V, J and clone size derive from that table, while D and trimming were established from the DNA sequence. For this sample the table gives 100,000 to 150,000 clones, of which roughly three quarters were detected only once. Of the sample, approximately 1.7% is held by the ten largest clones.

Trimmed from V: 4 bases; trimmed from J: 3 bases; junction bases lacking a gene match: 4. There are 14 amino acids in the CDR3, from cysteine to phenylalanine inclusive. Solely the CDR3 DNA is kept, with 42 bases framed from the first base. Looking up the germline V gene yields CDR1 SGHRS and CDR2 YFSETQ. The V and J genes are TRBV5-1 and TRBJ2-3, with TRBD1 matching 8 junction bases. The TCR comes from a woman in her thirties or forties in good health and CMV-seronegative. The sample taken for sequencing was PBMCs. CDR3 region: CASSADRGTDTQYF. The sequenced DNA: TGCGCCAGCAGCGCCGACAGGGGTACAGATACGCAGTATTTT. Full variable domain (CDR3 extended with the reference TRBV5-1 and TRBJ2-3 proteins): KAGVTQTPRYLIKTRGQQVTLSCSPISGHRSVSWYQQTPGQGLQFLFEYFSETQRNKGNFPGRFSGRQFSNSRSEMNVSTLELGDSALYLCASSADRGTDTQYFGPGTRLTVL.